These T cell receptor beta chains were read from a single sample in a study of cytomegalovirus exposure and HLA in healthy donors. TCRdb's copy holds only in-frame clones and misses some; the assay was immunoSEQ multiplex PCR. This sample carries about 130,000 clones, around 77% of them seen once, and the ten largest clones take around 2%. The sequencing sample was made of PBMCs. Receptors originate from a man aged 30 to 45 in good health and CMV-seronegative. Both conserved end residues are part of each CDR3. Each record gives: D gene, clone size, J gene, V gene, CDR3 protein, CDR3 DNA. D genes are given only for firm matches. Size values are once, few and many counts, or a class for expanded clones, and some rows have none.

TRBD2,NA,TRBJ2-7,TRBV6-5,CASSYSASGGHYEQYF,TGTGCCAGCAGTTATTCCGCTAGCGGGGGACACTACGAGCAGTACTTC
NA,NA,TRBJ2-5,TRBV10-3,CAISESRRGSDRETQYF,TGTGCCATCAGTGAGTCGCGGAGGGGCAGCGACCGGGAGACCCAGTACTTC
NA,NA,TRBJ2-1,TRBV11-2,CASSLAPEQFF,TGTGCCAGCAGCTTAGCCCCGGAGCAGTTCTTC
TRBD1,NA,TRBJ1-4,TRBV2,CASSSGTGSNEKLFF,TGTGCCAGCAGTTCCGGGACAGGGTCTAATGAAAAACTGTTTTTT
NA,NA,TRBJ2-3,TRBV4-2,CASSQDAATDTQYF,TGTGCCAGCAGCCAAGATGCGGCTACAGATACGCAGTATTTT
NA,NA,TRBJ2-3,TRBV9,CASSGRGGSTDTQYF,TGTGCCAGCAGCGGTCGGGGTGGAAGCACAGATACGCAGTATTTT
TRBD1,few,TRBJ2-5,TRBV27,CASSSWTGGMETQYF,TGTGCCAGCAGTTCCTGGACAGGGGGCATGGAGACCCAGTACTTC
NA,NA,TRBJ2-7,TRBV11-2,CASSSSSPGYEQYF,TGTGCCAGCAGCTCTTCGTCACCCGGCTACGAGCAGTACTTC
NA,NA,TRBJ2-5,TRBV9,CASSGDPRAGETQYF,TGTGCCAGCAGCGGCGATCCAAGGGCGGGAGAGACCCAGTACTTC
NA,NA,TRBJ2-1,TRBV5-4,CASSQASSYNEQFF,TGTGCCAGCAGCCAAGCAAGCTCCTACAATGAGCAGTTCTTC
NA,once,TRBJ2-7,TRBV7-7,CASSLDRGAEQYF,TGTGCTAGCAGCTTAGACCGCGGGGCCGAGCAGTACTTC
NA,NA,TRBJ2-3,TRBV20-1,CSARDLFTQYF,TGCAGTGCTAGAGATCTTTTTACGCAGTATTTT
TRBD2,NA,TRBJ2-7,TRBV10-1,CASSEYGPSGPYEQYF,TGCGCCAGCAGTGAGTATGGGCCTAGCGGACCCTACGAGCAGTACTTC
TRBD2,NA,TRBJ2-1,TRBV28,CASSTPSSGNSYEQFF,TGTGCCAGCAGCACCCCCTCTAGCGGGAATAGTTATGAGCAGTTCTTC
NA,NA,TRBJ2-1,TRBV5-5,CASSLVPGSYNEQFF,TGTGCCAGCAGCTTGGTTCCAGGCTCCTACAATGAGCAGTTCTTC
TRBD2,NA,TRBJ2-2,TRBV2,CASSEELAGFGELFF,TGTGCCAGCAGTGAAGAACTAGCGGGGTTCGGGGAGCTGTTTTTT
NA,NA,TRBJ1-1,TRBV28,CASISATAGGDTEAFF,TGTGCCAGCATCTCTGCGACGGCGGGCGGGGACACTGAAGCTTTCTTT
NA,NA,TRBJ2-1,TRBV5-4,CASSLDTNEQFF,TGTGCCAGCAGCTTGGACACCAATGAGCAGTTCTTC
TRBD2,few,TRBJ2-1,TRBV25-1,CASSGTSVRYNEQFF,TGTGCCAGCAGTGGCACTAGCGTTCGCTACAATGAGCAGTTCTTC
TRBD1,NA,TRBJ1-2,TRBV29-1,CSAGTGDYGYTF,TGCAGCGCGGGGACAGGGGACTATGGCTACACCTTC
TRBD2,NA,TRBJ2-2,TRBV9,CASSPHSGTTNTGELFF,TGTGCCAGCAGCCCCCATAGCGGGACTACGAACACCGGGGAGCTGTTTTTT
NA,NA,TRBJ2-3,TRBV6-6,CASIPGALDTQYF,TGTGCCAGCATCCCGGGAGCGTTGGATACGCAGTATTTT
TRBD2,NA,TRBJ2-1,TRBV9,CASAHPGHYPGLAGGFSYNEQFF,TGTGCCAGCGCCCACCCCGGACACTACCCCGGACTAGCGGGAGGGTTTTCCTACAATGAGCAGTTCTTC
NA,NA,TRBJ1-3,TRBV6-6,CASSSGFGFNTIYF,TGTGCCAGCAGTTCGGGTTTTGGATTCAACACCATATATTTT
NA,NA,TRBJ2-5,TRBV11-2,CASSLDGRGTRDPRGETQYF,TGTGCCAGCAGCTTAGACGGACGTGGGACCCGGGACCCTCGGGGGGAGACCCAGTACTTC
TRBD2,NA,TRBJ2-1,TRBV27,CASSYGTGGIDEQFF,TGTGCCAGCAGTTACGGCACGGGGGGTATCGATGAGCAGTTCTTC
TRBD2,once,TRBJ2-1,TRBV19,CASTETSDAYNEQFF,TGTGCCAGTACCGAGACTAGCGACGCCTACAATGAGCAGTTCTTC
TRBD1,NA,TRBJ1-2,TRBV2,CASSLDRGSSYGYTF,TGTGCCAGCAGTCTGGACAGGGGAAGTTCCTATGGCTACACCTTC
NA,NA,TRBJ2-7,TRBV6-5,CASSYAGSYEQYF,TGTGCCAGCAGTTACGCGGGATCCTACGAGCAGTACTTC
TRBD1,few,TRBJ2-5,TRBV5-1,CASSEHPGQGTETQYF,TGCGCCAGCAGCGAGCACCCGGGACAGGGGACAGAGACCCAGTACTTC
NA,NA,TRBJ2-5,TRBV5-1,CASSLGGAGSQETQYF,TGCGCCAGCAGCTTGGGGGGAGCGGGCAGCCAAGAGACCCAGTACTTC
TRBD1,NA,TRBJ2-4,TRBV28,CASSTGQLAKNIQYF,TGTGCCAGCAGTACGGGACAGTTAGCCAAAAACATTCAGTACTTC
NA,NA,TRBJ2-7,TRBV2,CASSEHRATSYEQYF,TGTGCCAGCAGTGAGCACAGGGCGACCTCCTACGAGCAGTACTTC
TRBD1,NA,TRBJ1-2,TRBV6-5,CASSYGQGPGYTF,TGTGCCAGCAGTTACGGACAGGGTCCTGGCTACACCTTC
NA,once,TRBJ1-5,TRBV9,CASRIIGGCQPQHF,TGTGCCAGCAGAATTATCGGGGGATGTCAGCCCCAGCATTTT
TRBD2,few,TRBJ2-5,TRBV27,CASSLVAGRKGETQYF,TGTGCCAGCAGTTTAGTAGCGGGAAGGAAGGGAGAGACCCAGTACTTC
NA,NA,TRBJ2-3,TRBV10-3,CAISENRVSDTQYF,TGTGCCATCAGTGAGAACAGGGTTTCAGATACGCAGTATTTT
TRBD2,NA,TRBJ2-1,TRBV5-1,CASSIASGPNNEQFF,TGCGCCAGCAGCATCGCTAGCGGGCCTAACAATGAGCAGTTCTTC
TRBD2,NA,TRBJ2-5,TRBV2,CASTLAGAIPETQYF,TGTGCCAGCACCCTAGCGGGAGCGATCCCAGAGACCCAGTACTTC
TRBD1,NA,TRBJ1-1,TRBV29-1,CSGLTGMNTEAFF,TGCAGCGGGTTGACAGGGATGAACACTGAAGCTTTCTTT
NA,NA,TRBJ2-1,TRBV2,CASSEGEEGEQFF,TGTGCCAGCAGTGAAGGGGAGGAGGGGGAGCAGTTCTTC
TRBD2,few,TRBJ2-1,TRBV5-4,CASTFWGLAGDDEQFF,TGTGCCAGCACGTTTTGGGGACTAGCGGGAGATGATGAGCAGTTCTTC
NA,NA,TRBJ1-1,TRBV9,CASSVSGKNTEAFF,TGTGCCAGCAGCGTATCAGGGAAGAACACTGAAGCTTTCTTT
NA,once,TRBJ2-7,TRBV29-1,CSVVPGDHYEQYF,TGCAGCGTTGTCCCGGGAGATCACTACGAGCAGTACTTC
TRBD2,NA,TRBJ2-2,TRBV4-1,CASSQDRGLAGGVAGELFF,TGCGCCAGCAGCCAAGATAGGGGACTAGCGGGAGGAGTGGCCGGGGAGCTGTTTTTT
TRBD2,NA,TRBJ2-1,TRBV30,CAWSDGGSSYNEQFF,TGTGCCTGGAGTGACGGCGGGAGCTCCTACAATGAGCAGTTCTTC
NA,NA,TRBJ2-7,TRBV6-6,CASSYRTVDEQYF,TGTGCCAGCAGTTACAGGACAGTCGACGAGCAGTACTTC
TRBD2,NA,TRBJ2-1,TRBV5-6,CGSPKRGSSYNEQFF,TGTGGATCACCAAAGCGGGGGAGCTCCTACAATGAGCAGTTCTTC
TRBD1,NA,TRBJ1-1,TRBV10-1,CASSEGGQGALNTEAFF,TGCGCCAGCAGTGAGGGAGGACAGGGGGCTTTGAACACTGAAGCTTTCTTT
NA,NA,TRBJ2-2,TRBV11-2,CASSLQPGANTGELFF,TGTGCCAGCAGCTTACAGCCCGGAGCGAACACCGGGGAGCTGTTTTTT
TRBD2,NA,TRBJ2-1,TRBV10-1,CASSESAGRNEQFF,TGCGCCAGCAGTGAATCAGCGGGACGTAATGAGCAGTTCTTC